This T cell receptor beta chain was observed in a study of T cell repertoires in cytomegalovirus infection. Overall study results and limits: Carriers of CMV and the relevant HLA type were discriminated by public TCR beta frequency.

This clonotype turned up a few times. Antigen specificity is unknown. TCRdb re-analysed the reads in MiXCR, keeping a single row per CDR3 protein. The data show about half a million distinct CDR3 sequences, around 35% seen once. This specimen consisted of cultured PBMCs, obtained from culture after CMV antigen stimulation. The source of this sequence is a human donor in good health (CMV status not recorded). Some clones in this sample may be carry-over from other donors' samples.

The CDR3 here is CATGLITDTQYF. The CDR3 DNA reads as TGTGCCACCGGACTTATCACAGATACGCAGTATTTT. The chain recombines TRBV27 with TRBJ2-3; possibly TRBD2 for D (5 bases). Trimming shortened V by 10 bases and J by 2 bases, and 10 bases separated the two germline ends. This CDR3 region has 12 residues. Germline values: CDR1 MNHEY, CDR2 SMNVEV (reference sequence).